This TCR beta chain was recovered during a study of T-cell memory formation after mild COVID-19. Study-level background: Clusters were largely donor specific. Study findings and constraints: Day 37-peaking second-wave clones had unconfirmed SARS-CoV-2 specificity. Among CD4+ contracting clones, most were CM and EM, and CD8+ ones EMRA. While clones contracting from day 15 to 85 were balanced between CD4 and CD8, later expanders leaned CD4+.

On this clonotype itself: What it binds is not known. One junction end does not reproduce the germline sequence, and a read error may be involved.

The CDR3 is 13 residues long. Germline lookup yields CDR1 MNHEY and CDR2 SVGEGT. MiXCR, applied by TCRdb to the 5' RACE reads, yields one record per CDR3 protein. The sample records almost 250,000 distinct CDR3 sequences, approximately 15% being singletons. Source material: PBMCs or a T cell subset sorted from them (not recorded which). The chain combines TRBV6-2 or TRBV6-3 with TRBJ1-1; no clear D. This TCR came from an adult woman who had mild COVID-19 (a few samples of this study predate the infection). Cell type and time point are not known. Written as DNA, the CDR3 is TGTGCCAGCAATTTTAGAGGGAACTCTGAAGCTTTCTTT. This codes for CASNFRGNSEAFF.